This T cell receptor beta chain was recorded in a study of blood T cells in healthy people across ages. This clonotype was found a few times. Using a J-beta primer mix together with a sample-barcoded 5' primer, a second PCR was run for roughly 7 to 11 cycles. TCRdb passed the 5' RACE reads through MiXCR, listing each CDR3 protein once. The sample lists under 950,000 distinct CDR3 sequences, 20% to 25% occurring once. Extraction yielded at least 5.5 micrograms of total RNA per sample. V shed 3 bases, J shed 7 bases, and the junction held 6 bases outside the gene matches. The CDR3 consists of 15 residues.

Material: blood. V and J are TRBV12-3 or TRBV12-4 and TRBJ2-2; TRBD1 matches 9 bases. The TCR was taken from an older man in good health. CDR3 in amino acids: CASSLDRGDGGELFF. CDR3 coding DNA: TGTGCCAGCAGTTTGGACAGGGGCGACGGCGGGGAGCTGTTTTTT.